The 12 T cell receptor beta chains below all came from one sample that was sequenced in a study of blood T cell repertoires in COVID-19. TCRdb's copy holds only in-frame clones and misses some; the assay was immunoSEQ multiplex PCR. The sample lists 37,000 or so clones, roughly 89% seen once, with approximately 6.6% in the top ten. Sequencing was carried out using peripheral blood. Every receptor here comes from a human donor in a cohort sampled during active COVID-19.

V is TRBV5-4 and J is TRBJ1-2, with D maybe TRBD1 (5 bases). The CDR3 length is 13 residues. V shed 0 bases and J shed 4 bases, with 7 bases lying between them. Germline V gene data show CDR1 as SGHNT and CDR2 as YYREEE (reference sequence). The CDR3 region has the DNA TGTGCCAGCAGCTTGGAGGGGATCTATGGCTACACCTTC. Its protein product is CASSLEGIYGYTF.

This chain uses TRBV10-2 with TRBJ2-3; D ambiguous. Trimming left V 4 bases short and J 0 bases short, with 8 bases between. From germline, CDR1 is WSHSY and CDR2 SAAADI. The CDR3 runs 14 residues. As DNA, the CDR3 is TGCGCCAGCAGTGGAGCGCCTAGCACAGATACGCAGTATTTT. It specifies CASSGAPSTDTQYF.

The V gene is TRBV19, the J gene TRBJ1-5; 7 bases match TRBD1. With V trimmed by 3 bases and J by 1 base, 6 bases remained unmatched. Germline CDR1 reads LNHDA; CDR2 reads SQIVND (reference sequence). This CDR3 region has 16 residues. CDR3 nucleotides: TGTGCCAGTAGTATGAGACAGGGAGCAAGCAATCAGCCCCAGCATTTT. It codes for CASSMRQGASNQPQHF. The complete variable domain, with remaining parts taken from reference TRBV19 and TRBJ1-5, reads DGGITQSPKYLFRKEGQNVTLSCEQNLNHDAMYWYRQDPGQGLRLIYYSQIVNDFQKGDIAEGYSVSREKKESFPLTVTSAQKNPTAFYLCASSMRQGASNQPQHFGDGTRLSIL.

This chain connects TRBV10-3 to TRBJ2-7; 11 nucleotides match TRBD2. Germline values: CDR1 ENHRY, CDR2 SYGVKD. V lost 10 bases to trimming and J lost 0 bases; unmatched junction nucleotides: 8. The CDR3 is 15 residues long. CDR3 sequence: CATADGTSGSYEQYF. The CDR3 DNA reads TGTGCCACGGCGGACGGGACTAGCGGCTCCTACGAGCAGTACTTC.

The J gene is TRBJ2-3, the V gene TRBV9; TRBD1 aligns across 7 bases. Per germline, CDR1 SGDLS and CDR2 YYNGEE. The CDR3 loop spans 15 amino acids. Unmatched junction bases numbered 4, after V lost 3 bases and J lost 0 bases. In nucleotides, the CDR3 is TGTGCCAGCAGCGCCGGGGACAGAAGCACAGATACGCAGTATTTT. It yields the protein CASSAGDRSTDTQYF.

This chain links TRBV29-1 with TRBJ1-1, with a tentative D call TRBD1 (5 bases). V gave up 7 bases and J gave up 4 bases, with 13 bases separating them. The CDR3 runs to 12 residues. Looked up from germline, CDR1 is SQVTM and CDR2 is ANQGSEA. CDR3 amino acids: CSARRGSTEAFF. CDR3 DNA: TGCAGCGCCAGAAGGGGCAGCACTGAAGCTTTCTTT.

This clone was observed once. DNA of the CDR3: TGTGCCAGCAGTGGGGGGGGGCGCGGGGTTAGCACAGATACGCAGTATTTT. Its protein product is CASSGGGRGVSTDTQYF. V usage is TRBV6-1 and J usage is TRBJ2-3; tentatively, D is TRBD2 (7 bases). CDR1 MNHNS and CDR2 SASEGT come from the germline V gene. The CDR3 totals 17 residues. Trimming pared 4 bases from V and 0 bases from J, leaving 17 bases between.

The chain couples TRBV3-1 (or the pseudogene TRBV3-2) to TRBJ2-5; TRBD1 might be the D (6 bases). The V end was cut by 1 base, the J end by 5 bases, with 14 bases between. The CDR3 is made up of 15 amino acids. Germline V gene lookup returns CDR1 LGHDT and CDR2 YNNKEL (reference sequence). The CDR3 here is CASSQGGRGWETQYF. CDR3 DNA sequence: TGTGCCAGCAGCCAAGGGGGCAGGGGATGGGAGACCCAGTACTTC.

The V and J genes are TRBV7-9 and TRBJ2-1; D may be TRBD1 (5 bases). The CDR3 runs 13 residues. CDR1 SEHNR and CDR2 FQNEAQ come from the germline V gene (reference sequence). V gave up 0 bases and J gave up 6 bases, with 6 bases separating them. For the CDR3, the DNA is TGTGCCAGCAGCTTAGCAGGGGCCAATGAGCAGTTCTTC. Protein product: CASSLAGANEQFF.

The chain recombines TRBV6-5 with TRBJ2-1, with TRBD1 matching 9 bases. Per the germline V gene, CDR1 is MNHEY and CDR2 is SVGAGI. After removal of 9 bases from V and 6 bases from J, the junction contained 6 bases not matched to a gene. The length of the CDR3 is 13 residues. The CDR3 DNA reads as TGTGCCAGTCGGGACAGGGCGCCCAATGAGCAGTTCTTC. Protein sequence: CASRDRAPNEQFF.

This chain uses TRBV5-1 with TRBJ1-1, with a tentative D call TRBD1 (5 bases). The V gene's germline CDR1 is SGHRS and CDR2 YFSETQ. This CDR3 spans 14 amino acids. Trimming cost V 4 bases and J 6 bases, with 16 bases left between them. The CDR3 coding sequence is TGCGCCAGCAGCGGATCCACGACAGCTGCTGAAGCTTTCTTT. As protein: CASSGSTTAAEAFF.

The chain uses TRBV10-3 and TRBJ2-7, with D possibly TRBD2 on 6 matching bases. The CDR3 extends over 12 amino acids. V was cut by 7 bases and J by 3 bases, with 10 bases left in between. Germline-derived CDR1 and CDR2 are ENHRY and SYGVKD. This CDR3 reads CAIMRGRYEQYF. DNA for the CDR3: TGTGCCATCATGCGGGGCCGCTACGAGCAGTACTTC.